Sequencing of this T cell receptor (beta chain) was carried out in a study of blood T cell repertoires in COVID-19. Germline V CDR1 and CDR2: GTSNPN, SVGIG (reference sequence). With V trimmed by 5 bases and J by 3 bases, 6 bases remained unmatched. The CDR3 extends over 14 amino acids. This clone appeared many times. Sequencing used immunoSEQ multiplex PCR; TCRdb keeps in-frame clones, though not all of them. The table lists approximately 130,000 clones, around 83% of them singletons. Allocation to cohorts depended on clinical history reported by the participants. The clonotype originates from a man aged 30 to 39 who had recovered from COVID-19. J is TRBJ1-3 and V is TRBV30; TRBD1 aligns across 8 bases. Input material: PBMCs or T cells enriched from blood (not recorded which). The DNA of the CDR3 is TGTGCCTGGGACTTGACAGGGGTTGGAAACACCATATATTTT. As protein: CAWDLTGVGNTIYF.